This T cell receptor (beta chain) was sequenced during a study of blood T cell repertoires in COVID-19. Overall study context: Sites in the United States, Italy and Spain provided acute and convalescent COVID-19 samples. PBMCs, B-cell-depleted T cells, or T cells were the source of the cDNA or gDNA that made up the material.

In its sample, this clone was seen a few times. Sequenced by immunoSEQ multiplex PCR; TCRdb stores in-frame clones only, minus some. The sample holds about 110,000 clones; approximately 80% are singletons and the top ten take 15% to 20%. The ends were cut back, 4 bases at V and 0 bases at J, with 9 bases in the middle. Germline-derived CDR1 and CDR2 are SQVTM and ANQGSEA. The CDR3 totals 14 residues. The chain couples TRBV29-1 to TRBJ1-4; D ambiguous. The receptor was derived from a woman aged 60 to 75 with acute or convalescent COVID-19. Sample: peripheral blood. This CDR3 reads CSVVLHTTNEKLFF. In DNA form, the CDR3 reads TGCAGCGTTGTTCTTCACACAACTAATGAAAAACTGTTTTTT.